This TCR beta chain was captured in a study of PD-1 blockade in classical Hodgkin lymphoma. Study observations and caveats: Partial responders and progressors had significantly lower baseline TCR diversity. TCR diversity in CD4+, not CD8+, cells rose significantly by C4D1.

Assay used: immunoSEQ multiplex PCR; TCRdb lists only in-frame clones, some missing. The sample consists of fewer than 100,000 clones, about nine tenths of them appearing once. Details on this clone: As yet, its antigen is unknown.

Relapse was seen in all patients after autologous stem cell transplantation, and brentuximab vedotin exposure was variable. CDR1 is MNHNY, CDR2 SVGAGI, per germline (reference sequence). J was trimmed by 8 bases and V by 7 bases; bases with no gene match: 10. The CDR3 consists of 14 residues. The sample in question was peripheral blood mononuclear cells (PBMCs), obtained at baseline. The chain uses TRBV6-6 and TRBJ1-2, with 10 bases fitting TRBD1. The receptor's source is a human donor with classical Hodgkin lymphoma. The CDR3 here is CASTTGTGAIGYTF. The CDR3 nucleotides read TGTGCCAGCACCACCGGGACAGGGGCAATAGGCTACACCTTC.